This TCR beta chain was sequenced in a study of T cells in localized non-small cell lung cancer. The germline V gene encodes CDR1 MGHDK and CDR2 SYGVNS. This CDR3 spans 12 amino acids. The junction had 4 bases not matched to a gene; V was cut back by 6 bases and J by 6 bases. The method was immunoSEQ multiplex PCR; TCRdb's version includes in-frame clones alone and lacks a portion of them. This table holds about 750 clones, around a fifth found once. The rearrangement joins TRBV25-1 to TRBJ1-1; 7 bases line up with TRBD1. The receptor was isolated from a female donor older than 55 with stage I lung adenocarcinoma. This specimen consisted of normal lung tissue next to the tumor, obtained before any cancer treatment. For the CDR3, the DNA is TGTGCCAGCAGACAGGGGCTCGCTGAAGCTTTCTTT. Encoded protein: CASRQGLAEAFF.